This is a list of T cell receptor beta chains from one sample in a study of blood T cell repertoires in COVID-19. Sequenced by immunoSEQ multiplex PCR; TCRdb stores in-frame clones only, minus some. The table lists about 170,000 clones, about four fifths of them singletons. What was sequenced was peripheral blood. The receptor source for this set is a woman of 80 years or more with acute or convalescent COVID-19. Each CDR3 is given without its conserved first and last residue. Fields, in order: V gene, J gene, CDR3 protein.

>TRBV29-1|TRBJ1-1
SVETRLNTEAF
>TRBV13|TRBJ2-2
ASSLRQGNTGELF
>TRBV6-1|TRBJ2-7
ASSEGTGEY
>TRBV9|TRBJ1-2
ASSAGQGNYGYT
>TRBV19|TRBJ1-1
ASSIIEIGTEAF
>TRBV7-2|TRBJ2-3
ASSFGLAGFTDTQY
>TRBV6-5|TRBJ2-4
ASSSSSGGRSIQY
>TRBV30|TRBJ2-7
AWCPWGSSYEQY
>TRBV11-2|TRBJ1-1
ASSLERGSEAF
>TRBV19|TRBJ1-5
ASSLGQGAGQPQH
>TRBV7-3|TRBJ2-2
ASSAGTANTGELF
>TRBV7-3|TRBJ2-3
ASSSSGNTQY
>TRBV15|TRBJ1-1
ATSRTGYLNTEAF
>TRBV5-1|TRBJ2-7
ASSLGADYEQY
>TRBV7-9|TRBJ2-1
ASSLDSGRSRL
>TRBV7-6|TRBJ2-5
ASSRLGTSGGKETQY
>TRBV3-1/TRBV3-2|TRBJ1-6
ASSPRPGKETLH
>TRBV7-9|TRBJ1-5
ASSPKGGDQPQH
>TRBV11-1|TRBJ2-2
ASTLRGELF
>TRBV5-5|TRBJ1-3
ASSLSPFSGNTIY
>TRBV5-1|TRBJ2-1
ASSLEGQGGSYEQF
>TRBV4-1|TRBJ2-6
ASSQDIHTGTGVLT
>TRBV5-4|TRBJ2-5
ASSRRDQETQY
>TRBV19|TRBJ2-4
ASRTSHLWEGEGDIQY
>TRBV7-3|TRBJ2-1
ASSFVGGEQF
>TRBV3-1/TRBV3-2|TRBJ2-5
ASSRTGGRQETQY
>TRBV4-1|TRBJ2-1
ASSPLPGQGDNEQF
>TRBV6-1|TRBJ1-6
ASSENPQGTYSPLH
>TRBV18|TRBJ1-1
ASSSERQTVNTEAF
>TRBV5-1|TRBJ2-2
ASSFNYPEANTGELF